This T cell receptor (beta chain) is drawn from a study of molecular identifiers for immune sequencing clone quantification. This clonotype was picked up a small number of times. Naive CD8 T cells, phenotype CD8+CD4-CCR7+CD45RA+, were sorted. Previously described methods and listed TCR primers were employed for the bulk TCR libraries. TCRdb used MiXCR to reprocess the PCR reads, holding one entry per CDR3 protein. The sample has some 680,000 distinct CDR3 sequences, around 25% seen once. The TCR sequence derives from a human donor in good health. Some libraries in this study had Jurkat cell RNA spiked in. The sequencing input was naive CD8+ T cells from blood, with Jurkat cell RNA spiked in. The subset was: FACS-sorted CD8+CD4-CCR7+CD45RA+ naive T cells.

For the CDR3, the DNA is TGCGCCAGCAGCCAAGAGGACACCTTAACCGGGGAGCTGTTTTTT. Amino acid sequence: CASSQEDTLTGELFF. The rearrangement joins TRBV4-3 to TRBJ2-2, with D perhaps TRBD1 (5 bases). Between the trimmed V and J ends, which lost 0 bases and 5 bases, there was a span of 10 bases. This CDR3 region has 15 residues. Germline CDR1 reads LGHNA; CDR2 reads YSLEER.